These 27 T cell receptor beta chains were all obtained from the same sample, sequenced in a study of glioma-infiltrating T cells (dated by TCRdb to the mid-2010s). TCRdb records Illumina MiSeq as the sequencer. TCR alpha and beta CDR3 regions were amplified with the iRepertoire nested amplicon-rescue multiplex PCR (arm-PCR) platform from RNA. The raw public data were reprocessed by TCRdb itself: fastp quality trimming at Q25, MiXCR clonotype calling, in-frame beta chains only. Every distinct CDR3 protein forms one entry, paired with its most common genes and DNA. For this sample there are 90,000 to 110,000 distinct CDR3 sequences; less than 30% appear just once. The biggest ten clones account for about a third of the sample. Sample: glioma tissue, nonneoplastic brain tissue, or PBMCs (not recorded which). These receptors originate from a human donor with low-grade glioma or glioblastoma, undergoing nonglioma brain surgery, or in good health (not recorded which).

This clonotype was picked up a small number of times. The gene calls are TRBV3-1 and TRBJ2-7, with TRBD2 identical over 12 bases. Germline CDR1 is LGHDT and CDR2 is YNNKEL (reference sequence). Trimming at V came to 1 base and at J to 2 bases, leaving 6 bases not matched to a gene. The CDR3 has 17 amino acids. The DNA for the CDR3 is TGTGCCAGCAGCCAAGGACTAGCGGGGGTTAACCCCTACGAGCAGTACTTC. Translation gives CASSQGLAGVNPYEQYF.

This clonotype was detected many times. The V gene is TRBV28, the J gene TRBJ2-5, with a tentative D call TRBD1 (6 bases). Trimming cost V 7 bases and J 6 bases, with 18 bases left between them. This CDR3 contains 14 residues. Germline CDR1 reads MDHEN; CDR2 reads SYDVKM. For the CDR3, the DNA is TGTGCCAGCATTCTGACAGGTTCGGGAAAGACCCAGTACTTC. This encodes CASILTGSGKTQYF.

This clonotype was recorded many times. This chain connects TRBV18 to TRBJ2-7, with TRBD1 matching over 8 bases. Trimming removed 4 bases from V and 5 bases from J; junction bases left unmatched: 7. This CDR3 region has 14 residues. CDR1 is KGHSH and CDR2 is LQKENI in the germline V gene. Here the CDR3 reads CASSLTGTGDEQYF. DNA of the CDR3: TGTGCCAGCTCACTTACCGGGACAGGCGACGAGCAGTACTTC.

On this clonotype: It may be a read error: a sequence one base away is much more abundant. CDR3 region: CSVEGQGANEQFF. In DNA, the CDR3 is TGCAGCGTTGAAGGGCAGGGGGCAAATGAGCAGTTCTTC. The genes are TRBV29-1 and TRBJ2-1, with 8 bases aligning to TRBD1. The germline gives CDR1 SQVTM, CDR2 ANQGSEA. This CDR3 is 13 amino acids long. The junction had 3 bases not matched to a gene; V was cut back by 1 base and J by 7 bases.

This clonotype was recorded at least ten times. The CDR3 nucleotides read TGTGCCAGCAGTCGCAGGGACGTGAACGAGCAGTACTTC. This gives the protein CASSRRDVNEQYF. This chain joins TRBV3-1 and TRBJ2-7; D may match TRBD1 or TRBD2 (5 bases each). Germline CDR1 reads LGHDT; CDR2 reads YNNKEL (reference sequence). The CDR3 sequence is 13 residues long. The V and J ends lost 6 bases and 5 bases respectively, with 14 bases between them.

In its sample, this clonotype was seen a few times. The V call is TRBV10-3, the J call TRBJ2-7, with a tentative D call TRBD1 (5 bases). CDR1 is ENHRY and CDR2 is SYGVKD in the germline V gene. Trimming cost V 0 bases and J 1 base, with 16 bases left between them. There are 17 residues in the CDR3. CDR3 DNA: TGTGCCATCAGTGAGTCGACGGTAGGGGATCGGTCCTACGAGCAGTACTTC. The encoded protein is CAISESTVGDRSYEQYF.

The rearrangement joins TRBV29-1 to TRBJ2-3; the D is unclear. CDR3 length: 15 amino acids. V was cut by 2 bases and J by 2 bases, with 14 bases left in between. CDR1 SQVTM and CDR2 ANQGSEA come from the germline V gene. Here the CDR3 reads CSVEPDTSITDTQYF. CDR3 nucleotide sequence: TGCAGCGTTGAACCAGATACCTCCATCACAGATACGCAGTATTTT.

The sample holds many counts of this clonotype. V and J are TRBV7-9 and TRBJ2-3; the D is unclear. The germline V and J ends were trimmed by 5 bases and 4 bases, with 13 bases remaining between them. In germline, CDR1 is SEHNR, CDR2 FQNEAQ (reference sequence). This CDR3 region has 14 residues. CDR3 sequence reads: CASSKGLDSDTQYF. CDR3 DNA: TGTGCCAGCAGCAAGGGTCTTGACTCAGATACGCAGTATTTT.

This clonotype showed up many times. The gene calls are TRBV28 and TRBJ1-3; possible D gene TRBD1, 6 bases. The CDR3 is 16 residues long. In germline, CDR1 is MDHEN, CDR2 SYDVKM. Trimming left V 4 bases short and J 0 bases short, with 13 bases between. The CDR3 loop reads CASSSADRRSGNTIYF. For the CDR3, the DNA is TGTGCCAGCAGTTCAGCAGACAGGCGCTCTGGAAACACCATATATTTT.

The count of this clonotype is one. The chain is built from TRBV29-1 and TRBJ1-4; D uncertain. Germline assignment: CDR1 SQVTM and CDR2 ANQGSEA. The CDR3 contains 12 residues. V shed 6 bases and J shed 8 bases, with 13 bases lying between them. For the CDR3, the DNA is TGCAGCGTGACCACGGAATGGGAAAAACTGTTTTTT. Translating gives CSVTTEWEKLFF.

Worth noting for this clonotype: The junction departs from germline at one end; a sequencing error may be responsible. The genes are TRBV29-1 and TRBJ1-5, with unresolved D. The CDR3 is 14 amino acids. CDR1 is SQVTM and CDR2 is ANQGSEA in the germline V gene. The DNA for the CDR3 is TGCAGCGTTGGAGACGGATACTACAATCAGCCCCAGCGTTTT. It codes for CSVGDGYYNQPQRF. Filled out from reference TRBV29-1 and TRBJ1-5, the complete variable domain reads SAVISQKPSRDICQRGTSLTIQCQVDSQVTMMFWYRQQPGQSLTLIATANQGSEATYESGFVIDKFPISRPNLTFSTLTVSNMSPEDSSIYLCSVGDGYYNQPQRFGDGTRLSIL.

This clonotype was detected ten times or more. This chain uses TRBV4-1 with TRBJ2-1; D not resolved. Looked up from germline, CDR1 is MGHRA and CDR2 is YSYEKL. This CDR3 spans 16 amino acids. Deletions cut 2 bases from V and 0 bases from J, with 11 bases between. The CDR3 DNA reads TGCGCCAGCAGCCAAAGGGCTACCAGCTCCTACAATGAGCAGTTCTTC. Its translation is CASSQRATSSYNEQFF.

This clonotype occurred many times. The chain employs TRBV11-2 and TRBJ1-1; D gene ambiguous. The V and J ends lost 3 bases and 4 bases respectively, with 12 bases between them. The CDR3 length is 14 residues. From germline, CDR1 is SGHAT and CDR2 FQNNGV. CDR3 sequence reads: CASSLGSAGTEAFF. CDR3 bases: TGTGCCAGCAGCTTGGGATCGGCCGGCACTGAAGCTTTCTTT.

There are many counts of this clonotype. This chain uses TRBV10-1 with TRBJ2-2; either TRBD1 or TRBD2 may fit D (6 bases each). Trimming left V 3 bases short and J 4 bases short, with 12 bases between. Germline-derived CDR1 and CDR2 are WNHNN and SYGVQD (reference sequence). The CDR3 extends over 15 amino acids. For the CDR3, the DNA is TGCGCCAGCAGTGACGGGGGACAATTCACCGGGGAGCTGTTTTTT. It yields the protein CASSDGGQFTGELFF.

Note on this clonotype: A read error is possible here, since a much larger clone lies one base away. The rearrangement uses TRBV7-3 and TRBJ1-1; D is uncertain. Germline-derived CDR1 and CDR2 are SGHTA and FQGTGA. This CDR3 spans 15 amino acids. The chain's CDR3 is CASSPLTYMKTEAFF. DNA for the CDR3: TGTGCCAGCAGCCCCCTGACATACATGAAAACTGAAGCTTTCTTT.

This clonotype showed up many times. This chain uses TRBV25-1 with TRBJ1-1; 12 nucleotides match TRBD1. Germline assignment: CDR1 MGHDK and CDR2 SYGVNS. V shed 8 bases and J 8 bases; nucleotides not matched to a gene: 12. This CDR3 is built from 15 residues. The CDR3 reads CASRTGTGGRGEAFF. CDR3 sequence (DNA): TGTGCCAGCCGCACCGGGACAGGGGGCAGAGGGGAAGCTTTCTTT.

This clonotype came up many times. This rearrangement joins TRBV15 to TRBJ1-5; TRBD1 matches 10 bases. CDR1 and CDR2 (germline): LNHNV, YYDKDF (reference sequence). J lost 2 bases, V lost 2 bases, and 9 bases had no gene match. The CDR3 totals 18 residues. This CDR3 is CATSRPSGTGVGNQPQHF. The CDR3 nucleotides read TGTGCCACCAGCAGACCCTCCGGGACAGGGGTTGGCAATCAGCCCCAGCATTTT.

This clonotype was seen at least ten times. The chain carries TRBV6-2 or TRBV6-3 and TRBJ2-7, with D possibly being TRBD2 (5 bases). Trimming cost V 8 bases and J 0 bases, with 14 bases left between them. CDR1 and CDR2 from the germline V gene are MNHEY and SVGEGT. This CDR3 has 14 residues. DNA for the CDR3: TGTGCCAGCCAACGGACTTTCAGCTCCTACGAGCAGTACTTC. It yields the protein CASQRTFSSYEQYF.

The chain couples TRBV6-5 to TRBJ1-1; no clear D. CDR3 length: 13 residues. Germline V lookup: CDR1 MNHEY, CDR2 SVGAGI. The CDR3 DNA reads TGTGTTAGCAAAGGAACTGGAAACACTGAAGCTTTCTTT. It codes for CVSKGTGNTEAFF.

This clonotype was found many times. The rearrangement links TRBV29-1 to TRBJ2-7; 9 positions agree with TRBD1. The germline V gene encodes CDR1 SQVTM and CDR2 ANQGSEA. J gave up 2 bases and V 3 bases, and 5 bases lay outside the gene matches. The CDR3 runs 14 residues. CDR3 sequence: CSVETGGAPYEQYF. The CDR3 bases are TGCAGCGTTGAGACAGGGGGTGCCCCCTACGAGCAGTACTTC.

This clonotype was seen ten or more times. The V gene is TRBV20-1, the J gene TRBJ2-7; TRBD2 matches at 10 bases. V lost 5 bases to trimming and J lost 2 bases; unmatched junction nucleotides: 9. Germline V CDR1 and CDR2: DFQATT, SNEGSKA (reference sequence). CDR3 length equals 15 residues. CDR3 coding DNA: TGCAGTGCTCTGCTGGGGACTAGCGCCGCCTACGAGCAGTACTTC. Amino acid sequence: CSALLGTSAAYEQYF.

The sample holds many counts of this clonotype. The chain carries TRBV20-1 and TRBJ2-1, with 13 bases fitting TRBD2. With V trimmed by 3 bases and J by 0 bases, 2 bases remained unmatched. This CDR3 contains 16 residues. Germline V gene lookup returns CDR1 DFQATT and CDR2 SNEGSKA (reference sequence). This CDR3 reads CSARGLAGRSYNEQFF. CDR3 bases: TGCAGTGCTAGGGGACTAGCGGGACGCTCCTACAATGAGCAGTTCTTC.

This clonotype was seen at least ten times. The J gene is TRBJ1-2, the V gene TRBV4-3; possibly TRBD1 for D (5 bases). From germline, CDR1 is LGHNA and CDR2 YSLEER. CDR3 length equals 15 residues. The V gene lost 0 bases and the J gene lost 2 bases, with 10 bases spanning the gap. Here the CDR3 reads CASSQDYGQNYGYTF. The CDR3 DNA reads TGCGCCAGCAGCCAAGACTACGGACAAAACTATGGCTACACCTTC.

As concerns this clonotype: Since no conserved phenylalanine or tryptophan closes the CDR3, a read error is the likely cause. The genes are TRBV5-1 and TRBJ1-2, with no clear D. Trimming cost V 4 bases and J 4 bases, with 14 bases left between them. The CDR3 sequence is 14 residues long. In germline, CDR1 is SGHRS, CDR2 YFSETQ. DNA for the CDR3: TGCGCCAGCAGCGGTACTTCGGGCACCTATGGCTACACCCTC. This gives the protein CASSGTSGTYGYTL.

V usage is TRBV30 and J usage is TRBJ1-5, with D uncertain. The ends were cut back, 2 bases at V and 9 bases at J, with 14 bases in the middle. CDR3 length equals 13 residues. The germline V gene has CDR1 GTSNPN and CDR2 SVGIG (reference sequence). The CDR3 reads CAWSSQRSSPQHF. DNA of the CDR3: TGTGCCTGGAGTTCACAGAGGTCTTCGCCCCAGCATTTT.

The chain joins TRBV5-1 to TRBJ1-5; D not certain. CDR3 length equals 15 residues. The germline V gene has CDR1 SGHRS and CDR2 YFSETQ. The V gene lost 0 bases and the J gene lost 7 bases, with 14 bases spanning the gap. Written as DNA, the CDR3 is TGCGCCAGCAGCTTGGGGTTGGGCGGATACCAGCCCCAGCATTTT. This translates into CASSLGLGGYQPQHF. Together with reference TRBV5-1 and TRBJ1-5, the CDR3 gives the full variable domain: KAGVTQTPRYLIKTRGQQVTLSCSPISGHRSVSWYQQTPGQGLQFLFEYFSETQRNKGNFPGRFSGRQFSNSRSEMNVSTLELGDSALYLCASSLGLGGYQPQHFGDGTRLSIL.

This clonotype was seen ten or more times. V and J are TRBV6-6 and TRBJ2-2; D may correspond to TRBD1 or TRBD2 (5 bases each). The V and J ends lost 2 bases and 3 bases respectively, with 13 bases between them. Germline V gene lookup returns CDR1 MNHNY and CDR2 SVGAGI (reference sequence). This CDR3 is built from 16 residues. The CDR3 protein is CASSYGTRIDTGELFF. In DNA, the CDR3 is TGTGCCAGCAGTTACGGGACGCGAATTGACACCGGGGAGCTGTTTTTT.